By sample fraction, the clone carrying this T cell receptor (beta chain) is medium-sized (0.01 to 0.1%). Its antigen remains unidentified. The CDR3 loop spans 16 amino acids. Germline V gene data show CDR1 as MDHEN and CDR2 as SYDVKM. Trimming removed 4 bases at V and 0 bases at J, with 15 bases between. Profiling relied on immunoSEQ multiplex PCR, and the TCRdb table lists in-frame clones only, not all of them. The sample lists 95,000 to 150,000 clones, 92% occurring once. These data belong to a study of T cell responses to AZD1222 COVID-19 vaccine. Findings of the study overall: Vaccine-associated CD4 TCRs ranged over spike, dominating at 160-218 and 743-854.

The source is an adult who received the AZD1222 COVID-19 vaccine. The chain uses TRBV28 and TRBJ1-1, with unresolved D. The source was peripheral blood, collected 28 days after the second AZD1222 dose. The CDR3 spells CASSSPRGRMNTEAFF. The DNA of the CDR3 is TGTGCCAGCAGTTCGCCACGCGGACGGATGAACACTGAAGCTTTCTTT.